The 5 T cell receptor beta chains reported below all come from one sample, sequenced in a study of blood T cell repertoires in COVID-19. TCRdb's copy holds only in-frame clones and misses some; the assay was immunoSEQ multiplex PCR. Of hundreds of thousands of clones in the sample, more than 70% were seen once. The sequencing sample was made of peripheral blood. These receptors originate from a woman at least 80 years old with acute or convalescent COVID-19.

The chain combines TRBV2 with TRBJ2-3; TRBD2 matches at 11 bases. The CDR3 covers 19 residues. Trimming at V came to 5 bases and at J to 4 bases, leaving 17 bases not matched to a gene. The germline V gene has CDR1 SNHLY and CDR2 FYNNEI. The CDR3 DNA reads as TGTGCCAGCAGTCAACCAATTAGCGGGGGGGCGGAAGGTTCAGATACGCAGTATTTT. Translated, it gives CASSQPISGGAEGSDTQYF.

This clone has just a few counts. This chain uses TRBV5-1 with TRBJ1-1, with D unclear. Germline V gives CDR1 SGHRS, CDR2 YFSETQ. Trimming shortened V by 3 bases and J by 5 bases, and 14 bases separated the two germline ends. The CDR3 spans 14 residues. CDR3 DNA sequence: TGCGCCAGCAGCTCCTTCCTCCCGGGGACTGAAGCTTTCTTT. It specifies CASSSFLPGTEAFF.

J is TRBJ1-2 and V is TRBV3-1 (or the pseudogene TRBV3-2), with 8 bases aligning to TRBD1. Germline-derived CDR1 and CDR2 are LGHDT and YNNKEL (reference sequence). The CDR3 is 15 residues long. V dropped 6 bases and J dropped 1; count of bases not matched to a gene: 7. CDR3 loop: CASSPRTGSNYGYTF. Written as DNA, the CDR3 is TGTGCCAGCAGTCCCCGGACAGGGAGTAACTATGGCTACACCTTC.

J is TRBJ2-7 and V is TRBV11-3; D gene unclear. CDR1 SGHNT and CDR2 YENEEA come from the germline V gene. Trimming took off 1 base at V and 2 bases at J, with 9 bases between the two ends. The CDR3 length is 14 residues. The DNA of the CDR3 is TGTGCCAGCAGCTTAGTAGTAAGCACCTACGAGCAGTACTTC. Protein: CASSLVVSTYEQYF.

J is TRBJ1-1 and V is TRBV19; D perhaps matches TRBD1 (6 bases). The CDR3 runs 15 residues. From germline, CDR1 is LNHDA and CDR2 SQIVND (reference sequence). V was shortened by 7 bases and J by 1 base, with 16 bases between the two germline ends. CDR3 region: CASTSQRGGNTEAFF. CDR3 nucleotide sequence: TGTGCCAGTACCTCACAGAGGGGGGGGAACACTGAAGCTTTCTTT.